One T cell receptor beta chain is described in this entry. Its antigen remains unidentified. Researchers ran the PCR with 60 Vbeta and 13 Jbeta primers. The method was immunoSEQ multiplex PCR; TCRdb's version includes in-frame clones alone and lacks a portion of them. The table has roughly 150,000 clones, roughly 80% seen once. The data were taken from a study of cytomegalovirus exposure and HLA in healthy donors. Whole-study findings and limits: It was reported that the classifier diagnosed cytomegalovirus status with high specificity and sensitivity in both the original and validation cohorts. Some segments of the V type, notably TRBV6-2 and TRBV6-3, were excluded as indistinguishable.

V lost 3 bases and J 8 bases, leaving 7 bases between the germline ends. This CDR3 has 11 amino acids. From germline, CDR1 is LNHNV and CDR2 YYDKDF (reference sequence). This TCR came from a man aged 18-30 years in good health and CMV-seropositive. The source material was PBMCs. This sequence joins TRBV15 and TRBJ1-1, with no clear D. In DNA, the CDR3 is TGTGCCACCAGCAGCGGTCCCGAAGCTTTCTTT. It yields the protein CATSSGPEAFF.